Listed here are 27 T cell receptor beta chains from one sample, sequenced in a study of molecular identifiers for immune sequencing clone quantification. TCRdb fed the PCR reads into MiXCR, producing one record per CDR3 protein. The sample lists approximately 550,000 distinct CDR3 sequences; about a fifth were seen once. Sequenced material: naive CD8+ T cells from blood, with Jurkat cell RNA spiked in. Noted subset: FACS-sorted CD8+CD4-CCR7+CD45RA+ naive T cells. These receptors were taken from a human donor in good health. Some libraries in this study had Jurkat cell RNA spiked in.

There are many counts of this clonotype. The chain links TRBV30 to TRBJ2-5; 7 positions match TRBD2. V dropped 2 bases and J dropped 3; count of bases not matched to a gene: 6. Germline V lookup: CDR1 GTSNPN, CDR2 SVGIG (reference sequence). The CDR3 runs to 14 residues. The CDR3 region is CAWSSGLAEETQYF. The CDR3 coding sequence is TGTGCCTGGAGTTCTGGCCTAGCGGAAGAGACCCAGTACTTC.

There are many counts of this clonotype. The rearrangement links TRBV19 to TRBJ2-3, with D perhaps matching TRBD1 or TRBD2 (5 bases each). The germline V and J ends were trimmed by 7 bases and 4 bases, with 12 bases remaining between them. There are 13 residues in the CDR3. CDR1 LNHDA and CDR2 SQIVND come from the germline V gene (reference sequence). DNA of the CDR3: TGTGCCAGTACGCAGGGAGTACCAGATACGCAGTATTTT. Protein product: CASTQGVPDTQYF.

In its sample, this clonotype was seen many times. V is TRBV28 and J is TRBJ1-1, with 9 bases that match TRBD1. This CDR3 is built from 15 residues. Germline-derived CDR1 and CDR2 are MDHEN and SYDVKM. J lost 3 bases, V lost 6 bases, and 8 bases had no gene match. The CDR3 nucleotides are TGTGCCAGCAGCATAACAGGGGGCGACTACACTGAAGCTTTCTTT. Protein product: CASSITGGDYTEAFF.

With respect to this clonotype: This may be a read error: a much more frequent sequence differs by one nucleotide. The chain is built from TRBV7-9 and TRBJ2-2; D might be TRBD1 (5 bases). This CDR3 comprises 21 residues. The V gene lost 2 bases and the J gene lost 4 bases, with 29 bases spanning the gap. Germline V gene data show CDR1 as SEHNR and CDR2 as FQNEAQ (reference sequence). The DNA of the CDR3 is TGTGCCAGCAGCTTAAGTGTGATTGGACATGCTGTCTTCGCGAGCACCGGGGAGCTGTTTTTT. Translated: CASSLSVIGHAVFASTGELFF.

This clonotype has at least ten counts. The chain employs TRBV30 and TRBJ2-3; D is undetermined. The CDR3 runs to 13 residues. Looked up from germline, CDR1 is GTSNPN and CDR2 is SVGIG (reference sequence). V lost 1 base to trimming and J lost 0 bases, with 5 bases between them. CDR3 sequence reads: CAWSGGSTDTQYF. The CDR3 bases are TGTGCCTGGAGTGGCGGAAGCACAGATACGCAGTATTTT. Complete variable domain (other parts from reference TRBV30 and TRBJ2-3): SQTIHQWPATLVQPVGSPLSLECTVEGTSNPNLYWYRQAAGRGLQLLFYSVGIGQISSEVPQNLSASRPQDRQFILSSKKLLLSDSGFYLCAWSGGSTDTQYFGPGTRLTVL.

A word on this clonotype: Relative to the germline gene, one junction end is altered; a read error may explain this. V usage is TRBV18 and J usage is TRBJ2-7; no definite D call. Per germline, CDR1 KGHSH and CDR2 LQKENI. The CDR3 consists of 13 residues. This CDR3 reads CASSLEGAYEQCF. The CDR3 nucleotides are TGTGCCAGCTCACTCGAAGGAGCCTACGAGCAGTGCTTC.

In its sample, this clonotype was seen a few times. The gene calls are TRBV20-1 and TRBJ2-7; 7 bases fit TRBD1. The V gene end was trimmed by 4 bases and the J gene end by 2 bases; junction bases not matched to a gene: 5. The CDR3 has 13 amino acids. Germline values: CDR1 DFQATT, CDR2 SNEGSKA (reference sequence). In DNA form, the CDR3 reads TGCAGTGCTACAAACAGGGGAACCTACGAGCAGTACTTC. Translation gives CSATNRGTYEQYF.

This clonotype was counted only a few times. The chain joins TRBV4-1 to TRBJ1-2; 7 bases align to TRBD1. Germline V gene data show CDR1 as MGHRA and CDR2 as YSYEKL. The CDR3 covers 16 residues. The trim removed 0 bases at V and 5 bases at J, leaving 9 bases unmatched. CDR3 loop: CASSQDRGSAFYGYTF. In nucleotides, the CDR3 is TGCGCCAGCAGCCAAGACAGGGGGTCGGCCTTTTATGGCTACACCTTC.

This chain uses TRBV11-1 with TRBJ2-7; D possibly corresponds to TRBD2 (6 bases). The V end was cut by 5 bases, the J end by 4 bases, with 21 bases between. CDR3 length: 16 residues. From germline, CDR1 is SGHAT and CDR2 FQDESV (reference sequence). Here the CDR3 DNA reads TGTGCCAGCAGCCCCTCCGGGTTTGGCGGGGCTTACGAGCAGTACTTC. Translation: CASSPSGFGGAYEQYF.

This clonotype was picked up many times. Here the CDR3 reads CASSLRQELRSPLHF. CDR3 sequence (DNA): TGTGCCAGTAGTCTCCGACAGGAACTCAGGTCACCCCTCCACTTT. V usage is TRBV19 and J usage is TRBJ1-6; the D gene is possibly TRBD1 (6 bases). The CDR3 spans 15 residues. Trimming stripped 5 bases from V and 10 bases from J, with 18 bases between. Germline assignment: CDR1 LNHDA and CDR2 SQIVND (reference sequence). Full variable domain (missing parts from reference TRBV19 and TRBJ1-6): DGGITQSPKYLFRKEGQNVTLSCEQNLNHDAMYWYRQDPGQGLRLIYYSQIVNDFQKGDIAEGYSVSREKKESFPLTVTSAQKNPTAFYLCASSLRQELRSPLHFGNGTRLTVT.

This clonotype occurred a few times. The V and J genes are TRBV3-1 and TRBJ2-1; 10 nucleotides agree with TRBD2. The CDR3 covers 16 residues. Germline V gene sequence: CDR1 LGHDT, CDR2 YNNKEL (reference sequence). J gave up 5 bases and V 5 bases, and 9 bases lay outside the gene matches. CDR3 sequence (DNA): TGTGCCAGCAGCTCACCCGGGACTAGCGCAAACAATGAGCAGTTCTTC. This gives the protein CASSSPGTSANNEQFF.

With regard to this clonotype: It may be a read error: a sequence one base away is much more abundant. The gene calls are TRBV4-1 and TRBJ2-3, with unresolved D. Germline V gene data show CDR1 as MGHRA and CDR2 as YSYEKL. This CDR3 spans 13 amino acids. The CDR3 region is CAGSQVGSDTQYF. The CDR3 bases are TGCGCCGGCAGCCAAGTCGGGTCGGATACGCAGTATTTT.

This clonotype was recorded a few times. The rearrangement uses TRBV20-1 and TRBJ2-7; no clear D. Germline CDR1 and CDR2: DFQATT and SNEGSKA (reference sequence). The CDR3 is 14 residues long. V lost 0 bases and J 0 bases, leaving 9 bases between the germline ends. The CDR3 sequence: CSARDFSSSYEQYF. The CDR3 DNA reads as TGCAGTGCTAGAGACTTTTCGAGCTCCTACGAGCAGTACTTC.

This clonotype was seen many times. The chain recombines TRBV19 with TRBJ1-3; D is undetermined. Germline-derived CDR1 and CDR2 are LNHDA and SQIVND (reference sequence). This CDR3 region has 14 residues. V lost 4 bases, J lost 0 bases, and 7 bases lay in between. Written as DNA, the CDR3 is TGTGCCAGTAGTAATGGAATCTCTGGAAACACCATATATTTT. Its translation: CASSNGISGNTIYF. Complete variable domain (other parts from reference TRBV19 and TRBJ1-3): DGGITQSPKYLFRKEGQNVTLSCEQNLNHDAMYWYRQDPGQGLRLIYYSQIVNDFQKGDIAEGYSVSREKKESFPLTVTSAQKNPTAFYLCASSNGISGNTIYFGEGSWLTVV.

This chain connects TRBV3-1 to TRBJ2-1, with D possibly being TRBD2 (5 bases). V was cut by 1 base and J by 9 bases, with 19 bases left in between. The germline CDR1 and CDR2 sequences are LGHDT and YNNKEL (reference sequence). This CDR3 has 16 residues. The CDR3 bases are TGTGCCAGCAGCCAAGTGGTGAAAGGACTCCCACCTGAGCAGTTCTTC. Translating it yields CASSQVVKGLPPEQFF.

A word on this clonotype: This clone may be a read error of a much larger clone one base away. The CDR3 region is CASSPGTGLSGQYF. The CDR3 region has the DNA TGTGCCAGCAGCCCAGGGACCGGGCTTTCCGGGCAGTACTTC. This chain connects TRBV7-9 to TRBJ2-7; D tentatively reads TRBD1 or TRBD2 (5 bases each). The CDR3 is 14 amino acids. V lost 5 bases, J lost 9 bases, and 20 bases lay in between. Germline CDR1 is SEHNR and CDR2 is FQNEAQ (reference sequence).

There are a few counts of this clonotype. The chain combines TRBV6-2 or TRBV6-3 with TRBJ2-1; D may be TRBD2 (6 bases). The CDR3 sequence is 16 residues long. The ends were cut back, 0 bases at V and 8 bases at J, with 17 bases in the middle. Per germline, CDR1 MNHEY and CDR2 SVGEGT. The CDR3 loop reads CASSYSRQGGFDEQFF. The CDR3 region has the DNA TGTGCCAGCAGTTACTCGAGGCAGGGAGGATTTGATGAGCAGTTCTTC.

This clonotype was counted at least ten times. This chain connects TRBV4-3 to TRBJ1-5; maybe TRBD1 (5 bases). The CDR3 spans 15 residues. Germline lookup yields CDR1 LGHNA and CDR2 YSLEER. Between the trimmed V and J ends, which lost 0 bases and 0 bases, there was a span of 6 bases. CDR3 in amino acids: CASSQDRGSNQPQHF. The CDR3 nucleotides are TGCGCCAGCAGCCAAGATAGGGGTAGCAATCAGCCCCAGCATTTT.

V usage is TRBV5-8 and J usage is TRBJ1-1, with a weak D call TRBD1 (5 bases). Germline-derived CDR1 and CDR2 are SGHTS and YDEGEE. Between the trimmed V and J ends, which lost 0 bases and 4 bases, there was a span of 25 bases. CDR3 size: 19 residues. CDR3 DNA sequence: TGTGCCAGCAGCTTGGATGCAGGCAGGGAGAGTGGTAAGGGCACTGAAGCTTTCTTT. It yields the protein CASSLDAGRESGKGTEAFF.

For this clonotype: A much larger clone lies one base from this, so it may be a read error. The gene calls are TRBV25-1 and TRBJ2-7; the D is unclear. CDR3 size: 11 residues. CDR1 and CDR2 (germline): MGHDK, SYGVNS. This CDR3 is CAGSVSSEQYF. The CDR3, as DNA: TGTGCCGGCAGTGTCAGCAGCGAGCAGTACTTC.

This sequence joins TRBV19 and TRBJ1-2; the D is unclear. Trimming left V 4 bases short and J 3 bases short, with 9 bases between. This CDR3 has 13 amino acids. The germline CDR1 and CDR2 sequences are LNHDA and SQIVND (reference sequence). The CDR3 protein is CASSTETYYGYTF. The CDR3 DNA is TGTGCCAGTAGTACGGAGACCTACTATGGCTACACCTTC.

This clonotype was counted ten times or more. This chain connects TRBV12-3 or TRBV12-4 to TRBJ2-2; 7 positions match TRBD1. Unmatched junction bases numbered 11, after V lost 6 bases and J lost 1 base. The length of the CDR3 is 17 residues. This chain's CDR3 is CASSFGPGTVNTGELFF. CDR3 DNA: TGTGCCAGCAGCTTCGGGCCTGGGACAGTGAACACCGGGGAGCTGTTTTTT.

The V call is TRBV27, the J call TRBJ2-1; 7 bases are shared with TRBD2. The CDR3 length is 16 residues. Trimming took 1 base from V and 6 from J; bases not matched to a gene: 9. Per germline, CDR1 MNHEY and CDR2 SMNVEV (reference sequence). The CDR3 DNA reads TGTGCCAGCAGTTTATTGGCGGGAGCTAAGGGCAATGAGCAGTTCTTC. Amino acids: CASSLLAGAKGNEQFF.

A word on this clonotype: A much more abundant neighbour one base away suggests this may be a read error. This CDR3 fails to terminate in the conserved phenylalanine or tryptophan, so it likely reflects a read error. The rearrangement uses TRBV5-3 and TRBJ1-3; D is possibly TRBD1 (5 bases). TRBV5-3 is an ORF, and what it does is uncertain. The CDR3 sequence is 16 residues long. In DNA, the CDR3 is TGTGCCAGCAGCTTGGGGGTACCTCTCTCTGGAAACACCATATATCTT. Amino acids: CASSLGVPLSGNTIYL.

This clonotype was seen ten or more times. The genes are TRBV6-5 and TRBJ2-7; D may be TRBD1 (6 bases). V lost 7 bases and J lost 2, with 18 bases in between. Germline V gene lookup returns CDR1 MNHEY and CDR2 SVGAGI. The CDR3 spans 15 residues. The CDR3 nucleotides read TGTGCCAGCAATTCCCAGGGGAACCCGGCCTACGAGCAGTACTTC. Amino acids: CASNSQGNPAYEQYF.

With regard to this clonotype: Possible read error: a much larger clone is one base away. This chain connects TRBV25-1 to TRBJ2-3, with D uncertain. The V gene's germline CDR1 is MGHDK and CDR2 SYGVNS. CDR3 size: 15 residues. Trimming took 5 bases from V and 2 from J, leaving 14 bases between them. CDR3 amino acids: CASSTAVGATDTQYF. CDR3 sequence (DNA): TGTGCCAGCAGTACGGCGGTGGGTGCCACAGATACGCAGTATTTT. Supplemented by reference TRBV25-1 and TRBJ2-3, the full variable domain reads EADIYQTPRYLVIGTGKKITLECSQTMGHDKMYWYQQDPGMELHLIHYSYGVNSTEKGDLSSESTVSRIRTEHFPLTLESARPSHTSQYLCASSTAVGATDTQYFGPGTRLTVL.

This clonotype was seen only a few times. The chain has TRBV5-1 and TRBJ2-5; 10 nucleotides agree with TRBD1. There are 15 residues in the CDR3. CDR1 is SGHRS, CDR2 YFSETQ, per germline. Trimming at V came to 5 bases and at J to 4 bases, leaving 8 bases not matched to a gene. The CDR3 coding sequence is TGCGCCAGCAGGAACGGGACAGGGGAGAGAGAGACCCAGTACTTC. Its protein is CASRNGTGERETQYF.